This record covers a single TCR beta chain. MiXCR, run by TCRdb on the RACE reads, gives a single entry per CDR3 protein. The repertoire holds roughly 86,000 distinct CDR3 sequences, with roughly a tenth as singletons. Time point here: patch test 1, 2 weeks after DPC sensitization. Stated treatment: therapeutic diphenylcyclopropenone sensitization with weekly scalp DPC. This entry belongs to a study of human T cells and chemical hapten exposure. The sequence derives from a man in his forties with alopecia areata. Some clones in this sample may be carry-over from other donors' samples. Material: whole blood, obtained in connection with sensitization to the hapten diphenylcyclopropenone (DPC).

The CDR3 region is CASSSNRAGNTIYF. The CDR3 nucleotides are TGTGCCAGCAGCTCAAACAGGGCTGGAAACACCATATATTTT. V is TRBV7-2 and J is TRBJ1-3; a weak D match, TRBD1 (6 bases). The CDR3 covers 14 residues. V was shortened by 4 bases and J by 2 bases, with 9 bases between the two germline ends. Germline assignment: CDR1 SGHTA and CDR2 FQGNSA.